The 16 T cell receptor beta chains presented below share a single source sample, sequenced in a study of OX40 agonist ivuxolimab in advanced cancers. Only in-frame clones appear in the TCRdb table, and some are missing; sequencing was by immunoSEQ multiplex PCR. This sample has approximately 79,000 clones, with around 94% found just once. The sequences come from CD4+ or CD8+ T cells sorted from blood, collected in a trial of the OX40 agonist ivuxolimab. The receptor source for this set is an adult with an advanced solid tumor such as melanoma, head and neck, liver or kidney cancer.

This sequence joins TRBV5-5 and TRBJ2-1; TRBD2 matches 7 bases. After removal of 4 bases from V and 6 bases from J, the junction contained 10 bases not matched to a gene. This CDR3 is built from 15 residues. Germline V gene sequence: CDR1 SGHKS, CDR2 YYEKEE (reference sequence). The CDR3 reads CASSSSRERGNEQFF. DNA of the CDR3: TGTGCCAGCAGCAGTTCGCGGGAGCGCGGCAATGAGCAGTTCTTC.

The chain uses TRBV10-3 and TRBJ2-5; D is possibly TRBD1 (6 bases). The germline V and J ends were trimmed by 5 bases and 4 bases, with 14 bases remaining between them. Germline values: CDR1 ENHRY, CDR2 SYGVKD. This CDR3 has 14 residues. In DNA form, the CDR3 reads TGTGCCATCAGTAATGGGGGCGAGGGAGAGACCCAGTACTTC. Translation gives CAISNGGEGETQYF.

The chain is built from TRBV7-3 and TRBJ2-1, with TRBD2 as a possible D gene (5 bases). Per the germline V gene, CDR1 is SGHTA and CDR2 is FQGTGA. Trimming stripped 2 bases from V and 5 bases from J, with 7 bases between. This CDR3 contains 13 residues. For the CDR3, the DNA is TGTGCCAGCAGCTTAGAGCGGAACAATGAGCAGTTCTTC. This encodes CASSLERNNEQFF.

This chain connects TRBV6-1 to TRBJ2-7; no reliable D call. Per germline, CDR1 MNHNS and CDR2 SASEGT. V was cut by 0 bases and J by 2 bases, with 8 bases left in between. The CDR3 covers 14 residues. The CDR3 here is CASSEAWAAYEQYF. The CDR3 DNA follows: TGTGCCAGCAGTGAAGCGTGGGCGGCCTACGAGCAGTACTTC.

The chain couples TRBV5-4 to TRBJ2-7; D may be TRBD2 (5 bases). The CDR3 has 13 amino acids. Germline CDR1 and CDR2: SGHNT and YYREEE (reference sequence). Between the trimmed V and J ends, which lost 0 bases and 3 bases, there was a span of 7 bases. CDR3 bases: TGTGCCAGCAGCTTGGTCGGGGACTACGAGCAGTACTTC. Its protein product is CASSLVGDYEQYF.

CDR3 DNA: TGTGCCAGCACGGATCGTGCCAATGAGCAGTTCTTC. Its translation: CASTDRANEQFF. The V gene is TRBV13, the J gene TRBJ2-1, with no clear D. Germline CDR1 reads PRHDT; CDR2 reads FYEKMQ (reference sequence). V lost 7 bases to trimming and J lost 6 bases, with 10 bases between them. The CDR3 runs to 12 residues.

This clone appeared a few times. The chain carries TRBV7-8 and TRBJ1-6, with 8 bases matching TRBD1. This CDR3 contains 14 residues. The trim removed 5 bases at V and 7 bases at J, leaving 4 bases unmatched. The germline gives CDR1 SGHVS, CDR2 FQNEAQ. CDR3 amino acids: CASSRDRRNSPLHF. DNA of the CDR3: TGTGCCAGCAGCCGGGACAGGCGGAATTCACCCCTCCACTTT.

V gene TRBV11-3 combines with J gene TRBJ2-7, with 7 nucleotides matching TRBD1. The CDR3 is 13 amino acids. The germline gives CDR1 SGHNT, CDR2 YENEEA. The ends lost 3 bases at V and 3 bases at J; junction bases unmatched: 2. CDR3 residues: CASSFTGDYEQYF. CDR3 sequence (DNA): TGTGCCAGCAGCTTTACAGGGGACTACGAGCAGTACTTC.

The rearrangement uses TRBV7-9 and TRBJ2-2, with D possibly TRBD2 on 5 matching bases. Per germline, CDR1 SEHNR and CDR2 FQNEAQ (reference sequence). This CDR3 has 14 residues. Deletions cut 5 bases from V and 6 bases from J, with 13 bases between. In nucleotides, the CDR3 is TGTGCCAGCAGCGGCGGACTGAGCCCCGGGGAGCTGTTTTTT. Protein: CASSGGLSPGELFF.

The V and J genes are TRBV2 and TRBJ1-1, with a possible D match to TRBD1 (5 bases). Looked up from germline, CDR1 is SNHLY and CDR2 is FYNNEI. The length of the CDR3 is 14 residues. The V end lost 6 bases, the J end lost 4 bases, and 15 bases lay between the germline ends. The CDR3 region is CASRLGPELTEAFF. The CDR3 nucleotides read TGTGCCAGCAGATTGGGACCCGAACTCACTGAAGCTTTCTTT.

The genes are TRBV27 and TRBJ2-7, with 7 bases aligning to TRBD2. J lost 3 bases, V lost 2 bases, and 7 bases had no gene match. The germline V gene encodes CDR1 MNHEY and CDR2 SMNVEV (reference sequence). The CDR3 has 15 residues. CDR3 loop: CASSLEASGYYEQYF. Here the CDR3 DNA reads TGTGCCAGCAGTTTAGAGGCTAGCGGTTACTACGAGCAGTACTTC.

The gene calls are TRBV19 and TRBJ1-1, with 9 bases matching TRBD1. CDR1 is LNHDA and CDR2 is SQIVND in the germline V gene (reference sequence). Losses at the gene ends were 3 bases for V and 6 bases for J; bases not matched to a gene: 8. The CDR3 length is 15 residues. This CDR3 reads CASSIVGQGLPEAFF. The CDR3 DNA reads TGTGCCAGTAGTATTGTAGGACAGGGGTTGCCTGAAGCTTTCTTT. The full variable domain, rest sourced from reference TRBV19 and TRBJ1-1, is DGGITQSPKYLFRKEGQNVTLSCEQNLNHDAMYWYRQDPGQGLRLIYYSQIVNDFQKGDIAEGYSVSREKKESFPLTVTSAQKNPTAFYLCASSIVGQGLPEAFFGQGTRLTVV.

The V and J genes are TRBV19 and TRBJ2-7; 7 bases fit TRBD1. The CDR3 runs 12 residues. The ends lost 9 bases at V and 2 bases at J; junction bases unmatched: 4. Looked up from germline, CDR1 is LNHDA and CDR2 is SQIVND (reference sequence). The CDR3 sequence: CASRDRAYEQYF. CDR3 nucleotide sequence: TGTGCCAGCCGGGACAGAGCCTACGAGCAGTACTTC.

This chain joins TRBV11-2 and TRBJ2-1, with TRBD2 matching 8 bases. CDR1 SGHAT and CDR2 FQNNGV come from the germline V gene. The CDR3 length is 15 residues. With 5 bases clipped from V and 0 bases from J, the junction kept 3 bases outside the gene matches. Written as DNA, the CDR3 is TGTGCCAGCAGCCCCGGGACTAGCTCCTACAATGAGCAGTTCTTC. Its translation is CASSPGTSSYNEQFF.

This rearrangement joins TRBV6-6 to TRBJ1-1, with a tentative D call TRBD1 (5 bases). V gave up 6 bases and J gave up 5 bases, with 13 bases separating them. Per germline, CDR1 MNHNY and CDR2 SVGAGI (reference sequence). The CDR3 has 13 amino acids. The CDR3 bases are TGTGCCAGCAGCGTGGGGGGGATGACTGAAGCTTTCTTT. Protein product: CASSVGGMTEAFF.

The V gene is TRBV19, the J gene TRBJ1-1, with D possibly being TRBD1 (5 bases). Trimming removed 4 bases from V and 2 bases from J, with 8 bases in between. In germline, CDR1 is LNHDA, CDR2 SQIVND (reference sequence). This CDR3 region has 13 residues. The CDR3 protein is CASSTGGNTEAFF. CDR3 nucleotides: TGTGCCAGTAGTACCGGGGGTAACACTGAAGCTTTCTTT. The entire variable domain, with the rest obtained from reference TRBV19 and TRBJ1-1, is as follows: DGGITQSPKYLFRKEGQNVTLSCEQNLNHDAMYWYRQDPGQGLRLIYYSQIVNDFQKGDIAEGYSVSREKKESFPLTVTSAQKNPTAFYLCASSTGGNTEAFFGQGTRLTVV.